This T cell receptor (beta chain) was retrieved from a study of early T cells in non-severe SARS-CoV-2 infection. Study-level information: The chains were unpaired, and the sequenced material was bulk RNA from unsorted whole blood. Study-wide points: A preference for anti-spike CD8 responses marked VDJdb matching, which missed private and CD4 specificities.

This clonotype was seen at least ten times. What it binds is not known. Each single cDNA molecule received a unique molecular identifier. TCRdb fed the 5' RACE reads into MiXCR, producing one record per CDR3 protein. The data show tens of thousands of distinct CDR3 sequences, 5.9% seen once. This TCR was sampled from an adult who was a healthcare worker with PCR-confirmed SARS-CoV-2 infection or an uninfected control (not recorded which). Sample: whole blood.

CDR3 DNA sequence: TGTGCCAGCAGTCCGACCCTCAATCAGCCCCAGCATTTT. It encodes CASSPTLNQPQHF. V is TRBV12-3 or TRBV12-4 and J is TRBJ1-5; D not certain. The CDR3 totals 13 residues. Between the trimmed V and J ends, which lost 5 bases and 3 bases, there was a span of 8 bases.